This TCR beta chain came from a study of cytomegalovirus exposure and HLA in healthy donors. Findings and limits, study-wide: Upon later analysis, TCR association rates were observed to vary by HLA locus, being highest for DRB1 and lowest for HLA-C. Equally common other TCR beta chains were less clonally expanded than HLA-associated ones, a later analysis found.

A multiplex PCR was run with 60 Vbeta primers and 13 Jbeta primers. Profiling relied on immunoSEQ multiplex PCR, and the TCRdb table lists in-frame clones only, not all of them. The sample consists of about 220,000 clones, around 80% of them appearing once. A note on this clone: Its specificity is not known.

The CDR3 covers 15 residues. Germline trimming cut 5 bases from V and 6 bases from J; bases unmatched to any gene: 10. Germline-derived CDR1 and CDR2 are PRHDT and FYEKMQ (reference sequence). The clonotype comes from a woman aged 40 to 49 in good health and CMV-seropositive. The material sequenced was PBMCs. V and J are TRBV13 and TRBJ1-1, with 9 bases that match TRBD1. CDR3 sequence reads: CASSGPGQGRAEAFF. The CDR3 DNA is TGTGCCAGCAGCGGGCCGGGACAGGGTCGTGCTGAAGCTTTCTTT.